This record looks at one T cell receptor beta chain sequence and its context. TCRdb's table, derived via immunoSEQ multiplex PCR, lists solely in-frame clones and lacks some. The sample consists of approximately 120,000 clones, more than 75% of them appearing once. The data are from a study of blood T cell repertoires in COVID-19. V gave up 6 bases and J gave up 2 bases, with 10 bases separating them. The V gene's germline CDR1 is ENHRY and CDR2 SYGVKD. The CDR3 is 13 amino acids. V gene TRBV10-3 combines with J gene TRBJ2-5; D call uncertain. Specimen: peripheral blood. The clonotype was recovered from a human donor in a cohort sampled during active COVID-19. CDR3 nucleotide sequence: TGTGCCATCAGCCCGAACTCACAAGAGACCCAGTACTTC. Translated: CAISPNSQETQYF.